This is a list of T cell receptor beta chains from one sample in a study of T cell responses to AZD1222 COVID-19 vaccine. The method was immunoSEQ multiplex PCR; TCRdb's version includes in-frame clones alone and lacks a portion of them. The sample lists over 95,000 clones, about 87% occurring once. The starting material was peripheral blood, obtained on day 0 of AZD1222 vaccination. The origin of the receptors is an adult in good health. The conserved cysteine and the conserved F or W are not part of the CDR3 here.

>TRBV19|TRBJ2-1
ASSILDRGGNEQF
>TRBV28|TRBJ2-7
ASSSPSGRGHEQY
>TRBV7-3|TRBJ1-2
ASSSGTPSSNYGYT
>TRBV11-2|TRBJ1-6
ASSLRQNSPLH
>TRBV4-3|TRBJ1-6
ASSQDTGNSPLH
>TRBV30|TRBJ1-1
AWSRTRNTEAF
>TRBV11-2|TRBJ1-3
ASSLVGNTIY
>TRBV6-2/TRBV6-3|TRBJ2-1
ASSISGADNEQF
>TRBV3-1/TRBV3-2|TRBJ1-5
ASSQDFIQADGAQH
>TRBV7-8|TRBJ2-5
ASREDRGFGTQY
>TRBV2|TRBJ2-5
AGRVQETQY
>TRBV29-1|TRBJ1-2
SVGHDYGYT
>TRBV9|TRBJ2-1
ASSVGPEKGEQF
>TRBV21-1|TRBJ1-3
ASSTGNTIY
>TRBV5-4|TRBJ2-7
ASSTGLAGVEQY
>TRBV9|TRBJ1-6
ASSRQESPLH
>TRBV30|TRBJ1-1
AWSGQDNTEAF
>TRBV5-4|TRBJ1-5
ASSMGGGGNQPQH
>TRBV6-6|TRBJ2-1
ASTLAGPYNEQF
>TRBV7-8|TRBJ2-1
ASNFFTGGVDEQF
>TRBV5-8|TRBJ1-5
ASSLWEVSNQPQH
>TRBV28|TRBJ1-1
ASRTGQGWNEAF
>TRBV12-3/TRBV12-4|TRBJ1-6
AGRDREDSPLH
>TRBV5-1|TRBJ1-4
ASSRTGGTNEKLF
>TRBV29-1|TRBJ2-1
SVEGYQGPYNEQF
>TRBV2|TRBJ1-2
ASSERVGGYT
>TRBV28|TRBJ2-2
ASSSPGLAAKTGELF
>TRBV7-2|TRBJ2-3
ASSLRRSDTQY
>TRBV28|TRBJ1-1
ASSLLGNTEAF
>TRBV7-2|TRBJ2-2
ASSLLAGAGELF